Listed here is a single TCR beta chain. Sequenced by immunoSEQ multiplex PCR; TCRdb stores in-frame clones only, minus some. Of about 220,000 clones in the sample, around 86% are singletons; the top ten hold approximately 5%. The data were obtained in a study of blood T cell repertoires in COVID-19. Germline values: CDR1 MDHEN, CDR2 SYDVKM. The CDR3 runs 15 residues. V lost 5 bases to trimming and J lost 3 bases, with 14 bases between them. This sequence was found in a woman aged 65 to 85 with COVID-19, enrolled during active disease. V gene TRBV28 combines with J gene TRBJ1-5; the D gene is possibly TRBD1 (6 bases). Sequenced: peripheral blood. DNA of the CDR3: TGTGCCAGCAGTCTCCTAACAGGGAACAATCAGCCCCAGCATTTT. Protein: CASSLLTGNNQPQHF.